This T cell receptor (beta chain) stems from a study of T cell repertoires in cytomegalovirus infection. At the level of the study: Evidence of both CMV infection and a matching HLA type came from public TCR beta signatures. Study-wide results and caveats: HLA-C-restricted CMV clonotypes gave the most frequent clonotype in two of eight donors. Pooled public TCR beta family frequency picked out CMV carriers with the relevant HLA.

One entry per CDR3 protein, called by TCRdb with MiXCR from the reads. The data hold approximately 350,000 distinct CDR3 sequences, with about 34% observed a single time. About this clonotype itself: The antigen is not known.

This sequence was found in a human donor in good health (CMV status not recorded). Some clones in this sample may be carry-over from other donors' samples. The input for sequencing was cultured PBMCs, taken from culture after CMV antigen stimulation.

DNA of the CDR3: TGTGCCACCCGTTTAGCGGGAGAATCCAATGAGCAGTTCTTC. Its protein is CATRLAGESNEQFF. The chain recombines TRBV10-3 with TRBJ2-1; the match to TRBD2 covers 9 bases. The germline gives CDR1 ENHRY, CDR2 SYGVKD. With 10 bases clipped from V and 6 bases from J, the junction kept 10 bases outside the gene matches. CDR3 size: 14 residues.